The source of this TCR beta chain is a study of shared clonotypes between healthy human individuals. Healthy and HIV-negative, the adult donors had no recent acute infections or vaccinations. The authors divided CD4+ cells into CD45RA+ naive and CD45RA-negative memory subsets. Here immunoSEQ multiplex PCR was the method, and the copy in TCRdb shows in-frame clones only, minus some. Of about 2.5 million clones in the sample, just under 95% are singletons; the top ten hold about 0.41%. The ends lost 4 bases at V and 1 base at J; junction bases unmatched: 3. The CDR3 has 15 amino acids. From germline, CDR1 is LNHDA and CDR2 SQIVND (reference sequence).

The chain carries TRBV19 and TRBJ1-1; TRBD1 matches at 10 bases. What was sequenced was naive CD4+ T cells from PBMCs. Noted subset: CD45RA+ positively selected. The source of this sequence is a young man in good health. Some clones in this sample may be carry-over from other donors' samples. The CDR3 DNA reads as TGTGCCAGTAGTAGAGACAGGGGGCGGAACACTGAAGCTTTCTTT. Its protein product is CASSRDRGRNTEAFF. The complete variable domain, with remaining parts taken from reference TRBV19 and TRBJ1-1, reads DGGITQSPKYLFRKEGQNVTLSCEQNLNHDAMYWYRQDPGQGLRLIYYSQIVNDFQKGDIAEGYSVSREKKESFPLTVTSAQKNPTAFYLCASSRDRGRNTEAFFGQGTRLTVV.